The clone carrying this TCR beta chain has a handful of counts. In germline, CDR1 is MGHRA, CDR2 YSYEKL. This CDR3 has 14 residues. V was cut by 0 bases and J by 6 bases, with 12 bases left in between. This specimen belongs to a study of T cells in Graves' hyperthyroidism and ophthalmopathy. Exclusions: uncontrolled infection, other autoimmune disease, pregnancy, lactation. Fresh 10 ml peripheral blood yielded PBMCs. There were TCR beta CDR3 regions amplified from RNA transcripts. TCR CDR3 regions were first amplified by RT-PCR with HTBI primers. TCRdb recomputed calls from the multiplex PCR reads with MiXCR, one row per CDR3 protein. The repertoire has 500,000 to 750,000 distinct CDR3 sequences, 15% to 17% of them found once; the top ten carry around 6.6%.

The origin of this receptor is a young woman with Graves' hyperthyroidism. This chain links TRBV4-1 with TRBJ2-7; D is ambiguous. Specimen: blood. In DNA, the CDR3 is TGCGCCAGCAGCCAAGACATTGGGTTAGGCGAGCAGTACTTC. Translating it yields CASSQDIGLGEQYF.